This passage covers 21 T cell receptor beta chains from one sample sequenced in a study of T cell responses to AZD1222 COVID-19 vaccine. Generated by immunoSEQ multiplex PCR, the TCRdb table keeps only in-frame clones and is missing some. Of over 120,000 clones listed, around 92% are singletons. The input for sequencing was peripheral blood, taken 28 days after the second AZD1222 dose. All receptors derive from an adult who received the AZD1222 COVID-19 vaccine.

V gene TRBV9 combines with J gene TRBJ2-2, with a tentative D call TRBD1 (5 bases). Germline V gives CDR1 SGDLS, CDR2 YYNGEE. Trimming cost V 4 bases and J 2 bases, with 15 bases left between them. This CDR3 region has 16 residues. CDR3 sequence reads: CASSHHRQPNTGELFF. As DNA, the CDR3 is TGTGCCAGCAGCCACCACCGACAGCCTAACACCGGGGAGCTGTTTTTT.

V and J are TRBV3-1 (or the pseudogene TRBV3-2) and TRBJ2-1; no firm D call. The CDR3 consists of 17 residues. V lost 1 base and J lost 0, with 13 bases in between. CDR1 and CDR2 (germline): LGHDT, YNNKEL (reference sequence). CDR3 sequence: CASSQGYVRSSYNEQFF. CDR3 nucleotide sequence: TGTGCCAGCAGCCAAGGGTACGTCCGGAGCTCCTACAATGAGCAGTTCTTC.

This chain connects TRBV4-3 to TRBJ1-1; D unclear. CDR1 and CDR2 (germline): LGHNA, YSLEER. The V end lost 6 bases, the J end lost 0 bases, and 11 bases lay between the germline ends. CDR3 length: 14 amino acids. The CDR3 coding sequence is TGCGCCAGCAGTCCAGATGGGGTGAACACTGAAGCTTTCTTT. This translates into CASSPDGVNTEAFF.

CDR3 DNA sequence: TGTGCCACCAGCAGGTCAGACAGGGATGATCAGCCCCAGCATTTT. Encoded protein: CATSRSDRDDQPQHF. V and J are TRBV15 and TRBJ1-5; the match to TRBD1 covers 7 bases. Germline V CDR1 and CDR2: LNHNV, YYDKDF (reference sequence). The V gene end was trimmed by 3 bases and the J gene end by 5 bases; junction bases not matched to a gene: 7. The CDR3 contains 15 residues.

This chain uses TRBV12-3 or TRBV12-4 with TRBJ2-7; D gene ambiguous. The V end lost 1 base, the J end lost 2 bases, and 6 bases lay between the germline ends. CDR3 size: 13 residues. CDR3 DNA: TGTGCCAGCAGTTTAGGCGGAACCTACGAGCAGTACTTC. Residues: CASSLGGTYEQYF.

This clone has a handful of counts. This chain connects TRBV7-2 to TRBJ2-7; D remains unclear. The ends were cut back, 5 bases at V and 0 bases at J, with 11 bases in the middle. From germline, CDR1 is SGHTA and CDR2 FQGNSA. This CDR3 region has 14 residues. The CDR3 loop is CASSPGRSSYEQYF. The CDR3 DNA follows: TGTGCCAGCAGCCCCGGACGGAGCTCCTACGAGCAGTACTTC. Drawing the rest from reference TRBV7-2 and TRBJ2-7, the complete variable domain is GAGVSQSPSNKVTEKGKDVELRCDPISGHTALYWYRQSLGQGLEFLIYFQGNSAPDKSGLPSDRFSAERTGGSVSTLTIQRTQQEDSAVYLCASSPGRSSYEQYFGPGTRLTVT.

CDR3 sequence (DNA): TGTGCCAGCAGCTTAGCAGGGGGGCAAGAGACCCAGTACTTC. It yields the protein CASSLAGGQETQYF. The chain couples TRBV7-2 to TRBJ2-5, with D tentatively TRBD1 or TRBD2 (6 bases each). Trimming cost V 0 bases and J 2 bases, with 7 bases left between them. Germline CDR1 SGHTA, CDR2 FQGNSA. The CDR3 contains 14 residues.

V is TRBV7-2 and J is TRBJ2-3, with D hard to call. Per the germline V gene, CDR1 is SGHTA and CDR2 is FQGNSA. The CDR3 is 16 amino acids. Trimming cost V 0 bases and J 6 bases, with 16 bases left between them. In nucleotides, the CDR3 is TGTGCCAGCAGCTTAGCAGGCGTCACCCAAGGGGATACGCAGTATTTT. This translates into CASSLAGVTQGDTQYF.

Here the CDR3 DNA reads TGCAGCGTTGTAAGGGCTAGCGGGAGGGACAAAAACATTCAGTACTTC. Translating gives CSVVRASGRDKNIQYF. The chain joins TRBV29-1 to TRBJ2-4; 12 positions agree with TRBD2. CDR1 SQVTM and CDR2 ANQGSEA come from the germline V gene. There are 16 residues in the CDR3. The junction had 7 bases not matched to a gene; V was cut back by 4 bases and J by 3 bases.

This rearrangement joins TRBV28 to TRBJ1-6; no definite D call. Germline V gene lookup returns CDR1 MDHEN and CDR2 SYDVKM. V gave up 5 bases and J gave up 9 bases, with 14 bases separating them. The CDR3 is made up of 14 amino acids. CDR3 residues: CASSPVNWASPLHF. CDR3 in DNA: TGTGCCAGCAGTCCAGTGAATTGGGCTTCACCCCTCCACTTT.

The rearrangement uses TRBV10-1 and TRBJ1-4; D gene ambiguous. The CDR3 consists of 17 residues. The germline V and J ends were trimmed by 6 bases and 0 bases, with 17 bases remaining between them. Per the germline V gene, CDR1 is WNHNN and CDR2 is SYGVQD (reference sequence). Here the CDR3 reads CASSYGRQITTNEKLFF. The CDR3 nucleotides are TGCGCCAGCAGCTACGGTCGACAAATCACAACTAATGAAAAACTGTTTTTT.

The rearrangement joins TRBV7-2 to TRBJ2-3; D is unclear. This CDR3 has 11 residues. V was shortened by 6 bases and J by 6 bases, with 7 bases between the two germline ends. Germline V gene lookup returns CDR1 SGHTA and CDR2 FQGNSA. In nucleotides, the CDR3 is TGTGCCAGCAGGAACTGGGATACGCAGTATTTT. Its protein is CASRNWDTQYF.

The chain couples TRBV6-5 to TRBJ1-1; TRBD1 is a possible D gene (6 bases). In germline, CDR1 is MNHEY, CDR2 SVGAGI. The CDR3 consists of 15 residues. Between the trimmed V and J ends, which lost 6 bases and 4 bases, there was a span of 18 bases. Written as DNA, the CDR3 is TGTGCCAGCAGGGTCGGACGGGACACGATCACTGAAGCTTTCTTT. This gives the protein CASRVGRDTITEAFF.

Worth noting for this clone: This CDR3 is also generated by other DNA sequences in the sample. The V and J genes are TRBV19 and TRBJ1-1, with a possible D match to TRBD1 (6 bases). The CDR3 length is 14 residues. Trimming cost V 5 bases and J 1 base, with 11 bases left between them. Germline CDR1 LNHDA, CDR2 SQIVND (reference sequence). CDR3 protein: CASSWGGGNTEAFF. In DNA form, the CDR3 reads TGTGCCAGTAGTTGGGGGGGCGGGAACACTGAAGCTTTCTTT.

J is TRBJ2-2 and V is TRBV7-3; D possibly corresponds to TRBD1 (5 bases). Germline CDR1 and CDR2: SGHTA and FQGTGA. The CDR3 sequence is 14 residues long. V was pared by 5 bases and J by 1 base, with 8 bases between. The CDR3 DNA sequence: TGTGCCAGCAGCCCGACAGAGAACACCGGGGAGCTGTTTTTT. The encoded protein is CASSPTENTGELFF. Supplemented by reference TRBV7-3 and TRBJ2-2, the full variable domain reads GAGVSQTPSNKVTEKGKYVELRCDPISGHTALYWYRQSLGQGPEFLIYFQGTGAADDSGLPNDRFFAVRPEGSVSTLKIQRTERGDSAVYLCASSPTENTGELFFGEGSRLTVL.

The chain links TRBV12-3 or TRBV12-4 to TRBJ2-1; D is undetermined. Deletions cut 6 bases from V and 8 bases from J, with 14 bases between. The CDR3 runs to 13 residues. CDR3 residues: CASSLNRWDEQFF. CDR3 DNA: TGTGCCAGCAGCCTAAACCGGTGGGATGAGCAGTTCTTC.

The rearrangement joins TRBV28 to TRBJ2-7, with D unclear. The CDR3 spans 13 residues. The V end lost 3 bases, the J end lost 2 bases, and 8 bases lay between the germline ends. Germline CDR1 is MDHEN and CDR2 is SYDVKM. The CDR3 is CASSLSGTYEQYF. CDR3 in DNA: TGTGCCAGCAGTTTGTCTGGTACCTACGAGCAGTACTTC.

DNA of the CDR3: TGTGCCAGCAGTTACCCCAGCTCCTACGAGCAGTACTTC. This sequence encodes CASSYPSSYEQYF. The genes are TRBV6-2 or TRBV6-3 and TRBJ2-7, with D uncertain. CDR3 length: 13 residues. V was shortened by 2 bases and J by 0 bases, with 5 bases between the two germline ends. The V gene's germline CDR1 is MNHEY and CDR2 SVGEGT.

The chain is built from TRBV6-5 and TRBJ2-7; tentative D call: TRBD2 (6 bases). CDR1 and CDR2 (germline): MNHEY, SVGAGI. The CDR3 contains 15 residues. The V end lost 10 bases, the J end lost 0 bases, and 19 bases lay between the germline ends. CDR3 protein: CATRRDSLSSYEQYF. The CDR3 DNA sequence: TGTGCCACCAGACGGGACTCCCTGAGCTCCTACGAGCAGTACTTC.

The chain carries TRBV7-6 and TRBJ1-1, with D hard to call. This CDR3 contains 14 residues. V gave up 5 bases and J gave up 4 bases, with 14 bases separating them. Looked up from germline, CDR1 is SGHVS and CDR2 is FNYEAQ. The CDR3 loop reads CASSHSIRLTEAFF. For the CDR3, the DNA is TGTGCCAGCAGCCATAGTATAAGGCTCACTGAAGCTTTCTTT.

The V call is TRBV11-3, the J call TRBJ2-1, with 7 nucleotides matching TRBD1. The CDR3 contains 14 residues. The germline gives CDR1 SGHNT, CDR2 YENEEA. Germline trimming cut 5 bases from V and 3 bases from J; bases unmatched to any gene: 4. The CDR3 loop reads CASSRDRGYNEQFF. CDR3 nucleotides: TGTGCCAGCAGCCGGGACAGAGGCTACAATGAGCAGTTCTTC.